These 2 T cell receptor beta chains came from one sample sequenced in a study of blood T cell repertoires in COVID-19. TCRdb's table, derived via immunoSEQ multiplex PCR, lists solely in-frame clones and lacks some. Of approximately 130,000 clones listed, around 88% are singletons. Sequenced: peripheral blood. Every receptor here comes from an elderly man with active or convalescent COVID-19.

The chain uses TRBV28 and TRBJ1-5; no firm D call. Germline assignment: CDR1 MDHEN and CDR2 SYDVKM. The V end lost 5 bases, the J end lost 0 bases, and 8 bases lay between the germline ends. The CDR3 extends over 14 amino acids. The chain's CDR3 is CASSPLASNQPQHF. The CDR3 nucleotides are TGTGCCAGCAGTCCACTCGCTAGCAATCAGCCCCAGCATTTT.

This chain links TRBV7-8 with TRBJ2-1, with 8 bases matching TRBD2. Germline V gene sequence: CDR1 SGHVS, CDR2 FQNEAQ. J was trimmed by 0 bases and V by 5 bases; bases with no gene match: 6. CDR3 length equals 16 residues. The CDR3 DNA sequence: TGTGCCAGCAGCCTATACGGGGGGGGCTCCTACAATGAGCAGTTCTTC. The encoded protein is CASSLYGGGSYNEQFF. Complete variable domain (other parts from reference TRBV7-8 and TRBJ2-1): GAGVSQSPRYKVAKRGQDVALRCDPISGHVSLFWYQQALGQGPEFLTYFQNEAQLDKSGLPSDRFFAERPEGSVSTLKIQRTQQEDSAVYLCASSLYGGGSYNEQFFGPGTRLTVL.